This T cell receptor beta chain is from a study of blood T cell repertoires in COVID-19. About the study: Both acute and convalescent COVID-19 samples were obtained from the United States, Italy and Spain. PBMCs, B-cell-depleted T cells, or T cells provided the cDNA or gDNA that made up the material.

The length of the CDR3 is 12 residues. CDR1 SQVTM and CDR2 ANQGSEA come from the germline V gene. Authors' methods: It was from reference gene primer amplification that nucleated cell counts were estimated. This table comes from immunoSEQ multiplex PCR, and its TCRdb copy is limited to in-frame clones, with some not included. Clone size and the V and J calls come from that table; the DNA yielded D and trimming. The table records under 200,000 clones, about 82% of them present only once. The source material was peripheral blood. The sequence derives from a man aged 65 to 85 with active or convalescent COVID-19. The chain has TRBV29-1 and TRBJ2-1; 8 nucleotides match TRBD1. This CDR3 is CSTGTGGLGQFF. The DNA for the CDR3 is TGCAGTACCGGGACAGGTGGATTGGGGCAGTTCTTC.